This T cell receptor beta chain was sequenced for a study of metastatic and nonmetastatic thyroid tumors. Study context: The comparison covered peripheral blood and tumor or nodule tissue in malignant and benign thyroid patients.

Patients underwent thyroid surgery, and none had received any treatment before it. TCRdb re-clonotyped the PCR reads through MiXCR. The profile covers 65,000 to 70,000 clones, with about 14% appearing a single time and 6.5% taken by the ten largest. In its sample, this clone was seen many times. Between the trimmed V and J ends, which lost 3 bases and 6 bases, there was a span of 12 bases. The CDR3 consists of 13 residues. CDR1 SEHNR and CDR2 FQNEAQ come from the germline V gene (reference sequence). The chain uses TRBV7-9 and TRBJ2-7, with D unresolved. The sample taken for sequencing was blood. The source is a male donor with papillary thyroid cancer or a benign thyroid nodule (not recorded which). Some clones in this sample may be carry-over from other donors' samples. CDR3 in amino acids: CASSFLGWAEQYF. CDR3 in DNA: TGTGCCAGCAGCTTTTTGGGCTGGGCCGAGCAGTACTTC.